The T cell receptor (beta chain) under discussion was sequenced for a study of regulatory T cells in long-lasting Graves disease. This clonotype was recorded a few times. The antigen is undetermined. Time point meaning: newly diagnosed GD, antithyroid drugs for less than 3 months. There was RNA extracted from PBMCs, and the TCR library was made from it. Study-level points and caveats: Tissue studied was limited to peripheral blood, excluding thyroid tissue. Having only a small sample size may have limited accuracy.

V lost 3 bases to trimming and J lost 1 base, with 6 bases between them. Germline V gene sequence: CDR1 LGHDT, CDR2 YNNKEL (reference sequence). The CDR3 sequence is 13 residues long. Researchers made TCR beta libraries by using iRepertoire HTBI primers and running Arm-PCR on CDR3 regions. TCRdb re-called the multiplex PCR reads with MiXCR, one entry per CDR3 protein. The data contain 400,000 to 500,000 distinct CDR3 sequences, 16% of them seen just once; the ten biggest clones take up about 25%. These sequences were also reported in another study, on T cells in Graves' hyperthyroidism and ophthalmopathy. This second report adds: The TCR CDR3 first-round RT-PCR relied on the HTBI primer set.

The sample consisted of peripheral blood mononuclear cells (PBMCs), taken at new diagnosis, from a patient treated with antithyroid drugs. The rearrangement joins TRBV3-1 to TRBJ2-5; no clear D. The source of this sequence is a woman aged 18-29 years with Graves disease. The CDR3 loop reads CASSHRTQETQYF. The DNA for the CDR3 is TGTGCCAGCAGCCACCGTACCCAAGAGACCCAGTACTTC.